Sequencing of this T cell receptor beta chain was carried out in a study of blood T cell repertoires in COVID-19. Across the study: Nucleic acid was either cDNA or gDNA, and it came from T cells, B-cell-depleted T cells, or PBMCs.

Germline loops: CDR1 SGHTA, CDR2 FQGNSA. The CDR3 has 13 residues. Only in-frame clones appear in the TCRdb table, and some are missing; sequencing was by immunoSEQ multiplex PCR. This sample has more than 150,000 clones, with approximately 91% found just once. Concerning this clone: At one end the junction does not follow the germline gene, possibly because of a read error.

The V and J genes are TRBV7-2 and TRBJ1-4, with 7 bases fitting TRBD1. Material for sequencing was peripheral blood. The origin of this receptor is a woman between 65 and 79 years old with acute or convalescent COVID-19. The CDR3 DNA reads TGTGCCAGCAGCTTCCGACAGGGAGAAAGACTGTTTTTT. Translation gives CASSFRQGERLFF.